This TCR beta chain stems from a study of regulatory T cells in long-lasting Graves disease. Study-wide findings and caveats: Persistent cases favored TRBV28, TRBJ1-2 and TRBJ2-5.

This clonotype has just a few counts. Its antigen is unknown. The trim removed 11 bases at V and 12 bases at J, leaving 13 bases unmatched. CDR3 length: 13 amino acids. Germline values: CDR1 SEHNR, CDR2 FQNEAQ (reference sequence). As to time point: newly diagnosed GD, antithyroid drugs for less than 3 months. Extracted PBMC RNA gave rise to the TCR library. American Thyroid Association guidelines defined Graves' disease diagnosis. CDR3-region Arm-PCR and iRepertoire HTBI primers produced the TCR beta libraries. TCRdb re-called the multiplex PCR reads with MiXCR, one entry per CDR3 protein. The sample consists of 400,000 to 550,000 distinct CDR3 sequences, about 16% of them appearing once. A further study also used this sample, focusing on T cells in Graves' hyperthyroidism and ophthalmopathy. As reported in that work: The study excluded patients with uncontrolled infection, other autoimmune disease, pregnancy or lactation.

This specimen was peripheral blood mononuclear cells (PBMCs), taken at new diagnosis, from a patient treated with antithyroid drugs. This receptor was taken from a woman aged 18-29 years with Graves disease. The V gene is TRBV7-9, the J gene TRBJ2-1; 10 bases are a match to TRBD2. The CDR3 loop reads CAASGGLARWQFF. In DNA form, the CDR3 reads TGTGCCGCCTCGGGGGGACTAGCGAGGTGGCAGTTCTTC.